This record looks at one TCR beta chain sequence and its context. Its antigen is as yet unknown. These data are taken from a study of Ad26.COV2.S vaccination and SARS-CoV-2 variants. V gave up 4 bases and J gave up 4 bases; unmatched junction bases: 6. This CDR3 is 15 amino acids long. Germline-derived CDR1 and CDR2 are SGHTA and FQGNSA. Points from the study as a whole: Those who received the vaccine showed greater spike-specific TCR breadth than those given placebo. Responses of T cells in total may have been underestimated by the TCR breadth and depth analyses. Placebo and vaccine recipients had non-spike TCR breadth that was similar.

Profiling relied on immunoSEQ multiplex PCR, and the TCRdb table lists in-frame clones only, not all of them. The sample shows about 94,000 clones, more than 65% of them seen only once. This receptor was identified in a human donor who had recovered from COVID-19. The sequences come from peripheral blood, collected after recovery from COVID-19. The chain couples TRBV7-2 to TRBJ2-7; TRBD1 matches 11 bases. CDR3 region: CASSSTGTGGYEQYF. CDR3 DNA: TGTGCCAGCAGCTCGACCGGGACAGGGGGTTACGAGCAGTACTTC.